The next 31 T cell receptor beta chains were all read from a single sample in a study of T cell responses to AZD1222 COVID-19 vaccine. Profiled with immunoSEQ multiplex PCR; TCRdb holds only in-frame clones, not every one. The data contain approximately 68,000 clones, around nine tenths of them singletons. This sample comprised peripheral blood, obtained 28 days after the second dose of the MenACWY control vaccine. All receptors derive from an adult who received the MenACWY meningococcal vaccine as a control.

Concerning this clone itself: Compared with germline, one end of the junction differs, possibly owing to a read error. J is TRBJ1-4 and V is TRBV7-9; no clear D. This CDR3 contains 12 residues. The germline CDR1 and CDR2 sequences are SEHNR and FQNEAQ (reference sequence). The CDR3 sequence: CASSVPGLRPTF. The CDR3 DNA reads TGTGCCAGCAGCGTCCCCGGGCTGCGGCCCACTTTT.

CDR3 sequence reads: CASSINAGSSSGPSYNEQFF. In DNA, the CDR3 is TGTGCCAGTAGTATCAATGCGGGGTCGTCGTCGGGACCCTCCTACAATGAGCAGTTCTTC. This chain uses TRBV19 with TRBJ2-1; tentatively, D is TRBD2 (6 bases). The germline V gene has CDR1 LNHDA and CDR2 SQIVND (reference sequence). V lost 3 bases to trimming and J lost 0 bases, with 24 bases between them. The length of the CDR3 is 20 residues.

The CDR3 DNA follows: TGTGCCAGTAGGTCATCGCAGAGAAGCAATCAGCCCCAGCATTTT. Protein: CASRSSQRSNQPQHF. This sequence joins TRBV19 and TRBJ1-5; D gene uncertain. V was trimmed by 6 bases and J by 1 base, leaving 13 bases between them. This CDR3 has 15 residues. The germline CDR1 and CDR2 sequences are LNHDA and SQIVND (reference sequence).

This clone appeared a few times. The chain combines TRBV5-1 with TRBJ2-1; 10 positions agree with TRBD1. This CDR3 contains 15 residues. CDR1 and CDR2 from the germline V gene are SGHRS and YFSETQ. Losses at the gene ends were 4 bases for V and 1 base for J; bases not matched to a gene: 2. The CDR3 DNA is TGCGCCAGCAGCCAGGGACAGGGGTCCTACAATGAGCAGTTCTTC. Its protein product is CASSQGQGSYNEQFF.

The chain has TRBV3-1 (or the pseudogene TRBV3-2) and TRBJ1-2; D remains unclear. The V end lost 0 bases, the J end lost 8 bases, and 10 bases lay between the germline ends. Per the germline V gene, CDR1 is LGHDT and CDR2 is YNNKEL (reference sequence). The CDR3 runs to 13 residues. CDR3: CASSQDPLGGYTF. Here the CDR3 DNA reads TGTGCCAGCAGCCAAGACCCCCTTGGCGGCTACACCTTC.

J is TRBJ2-1 and V is TRBV7-2; D is unclear. The length of the CDR3 is 13 residues. Between the trimmed V and J ends, which lost 2 bases and 2 bases, there was a span of 4 bases. Germline CDR1 and CDR2: SGHTA and FQGNSA. CDR3 sequence (DNA): TGTGCCAGCAGCTTAAACACCTACAATGAGCAGTTCTTC. Amino acids: CASSLNTYNEQFF.

The rearrangement uses TRBV6-1 and TRBJ2-5; D not certain. Trimming pared 3 bases from V and 3 bases from J, leaving 8 bases between. The CDR3 runs 13 residues. Germline CDR1 and CDR2: MNHNS and SASEGT. The CDR3 loop reads CASSEFGEETQYF. As DNA, the CDR3 is TGTGCCAGCAGTGAGTTCGGAGAAGAGACCCAGTACTTC.

The chain employs TRBV10-3 and TRBJ2-7; TRBD2 is a possible D gene (6 bases). Trimming stripped 3 bases from V and 6 bases from J, with 9 bases between. The CDR3 is 12 amino acids. Germline V gene lookup returns CDR1 ENHRY and CDR2 SYGVKD. The CDR3: CAISELAGEQYF. DNA of the CDR3: TGTGCCATCAGTGAACTAGCCGGCGAGCAGTACTTC.

The rearrangement links TRBV19 to TRBJ2-2; no clear D. CDR1 and CDR2 (germline): LNHDA, SQIVND (reference sequence). V gave up 6 bases and J gave up 3 bases, with 14 bases separating them. The CDR3 runs to 15 residues. The DNA for the CDR3 is TGTGCCAGTAGGAGTGTAAACTTTGACACCGGGGAGCTGTTTTTT. Its protein product is CASRSVNFDTGELFF. Complete variable domain (other parts from reference TRBV19 and TRBJ2-2): DGGITQSPKYLFRKEGQNVTLSCEQNLNHDAMYWYRQDPGQGLRLIYYSQIVNDFQKGDIAEGYSVSREKKESFPLTVTSAQKNPTAFYLCASRSVNFDTGELFFGEGSRLTVL.

V usage is TRBV24-1 and J usage is TRBJ1-5; 10 bases fit TRBD1. CDR3 length: 13 amino acids. Germline CDR1 KGHDR, CDR2 SFDVKD. The V gene end was trimmed by 9 bases and the J gene end by 4 bases; junction bases not matched to a gene: 2. This CDR3 is CATDRGPNQPQHF. The CDR3 coding sequence is TGTGCCACCGACAGGGGGCCGAATCAGCCCCAGCATTTT.

V and J are TRBV3-1 (or the pseudogene TRBV3-2) and TRBJ1-4, with D hard to call. Germline V gene sequence: CDR1 LGHDT, CDR2 YNNKEL (reference sequence). Deletions cut 2 bases from V and 1 base from J, with 11 bases between. CDR3 size: 16 residues. The CDR3 spells CASSQIWGGTNEKLFF. In DNA form, the CDR3 reads TGTGCCAGCAGCCAAATTTGGGGAGGAACTAATGAAAAACTGTTTTTT.

The V and J genes are TRBV3-1 (or the pseudogene TRBV3-2) and TRBJ1-2; D perhaps matches TRBD1 (5 bases). CDR1 LGHDT and CDR2 YNNKEL come from the germline V gene (reference sequence). The CDR3 extends over 15 amino acids. V lost 2 bases to trimming and J lost 7 bases, with 17 bases between them. Here the CDR3 reads CASSQKSTARGGYTF. CDR3 nucleotides: TGTGCCAGCAGCCAAAAGTCGACAGCGCGAGGTGGCTACACCTTC.

The V call is TRBV14, the J call TRBJ1-1; 10 bases map to TRBD1. The CDR3 is made up of 13 amino acids. Germline CDR1 reads SGHDN; CDR2 reads FVKESK. The V gene end was trimmed by 6 bases and the J gene end by 4 bases; junction bases not matched to a gene: 2. In nucleotides, the CDR3 is TGTGCCAGCAGGGGACAGGGGTTCACTGAAGCTTTCTTT. The encoded protein is CASRGQGFTEAFF.

The V call is TRBV6-5, the J call TRBJ2-7; TRBD2 is a possible D gene (5 bases). This CDR3 spans 13 amino acids. Germline CDR1 reads MNHEY; CDR2 reads SVGAGI. The V gene lost 7 bases and the J gene lost 2 bases, with 12 bases spanning the gap. The CDR3 loop reads CASTSPGTYEQYF. Written as DNA, the CDR3 is TGTGCCAGCACCTCCCCGGGGACCTACGAGCAGTACTTC.

The chain has TRBV19 and TRBJ1-1; a weak D match, TRBD1 (6 bases). V gave up 5 bases and J gave up 1 base, with 11 bases separating them. The germline V gene has CDR1 LNHDA and CDR2 SQIVND (reference sequence). The CDR3 loop spans 14 amino acids. For the CDR3, the DNA is TGTGCCAGTAGTTCCCAGGGGAGGAACACTGAAGCTTTCTTT. Translated, it gives CASSSQGRNTEAFF.

The CDR3 nucleotides are TGTGCCAGCAGTCCGACTAGCATTACGCAGTATTTT. Protein product: CASSPTSITQYF. The genes are TRBV28 and TRBJ2-3, with 7 bases matching TRBD2. The CDR3 is 12 residues long. The V gene end was trimmed by 5 bases and the J gene end by 8 bases; junction bases not matched to a gene: 4. CDR1 is MDHEN and CDR2 is SYDVKM in the germline V gene. The full variable domain, rest sourced from reference TRBV28 and TRBJ2-3, is DVKVTQSSRYLVKRTGEKVFLECVQDMDHENMFWYRQDPGLGLRLIYFSYDVKMKEKGDIPEGYSVSREKKERFSLILESASTNQTSMYLCASSPTSITQYFGPGTRLTVL.

V usage is TRBV27 and J usage is TRBJ2-3; D is perhaps TRBD1 or TRBD2 (6 bases each). Germline V gives CDR1 MNHEY, CDR2 SMNVEV (reference sequence). The CDR3 runs to 16 residues. The V gene lost 0 bases and the J gene lost 6 bases, with 16 bases spanning the gap. The CDR3 is CASSLSYTGARDTQYF. In nucleotides, the CDR3 is TGTGCCAGCAGTTTATCCTATACGGGGGCGAGGGATACGCAGTATTTT.

V is TRBV6-8 and J is TRBJ1-3; 7 bases line up with TRBD1. Trimming removed 6 bases from V and 3 bases from J; junction bases left unmatched: 11. This CDR3 region has 16 residues. From germline, CDR1 is MNHGY and CDR2 SAAAGT. CDR3 sequence reads: CASSDDPPGGGNTIYF. DNA of the CDR3: TGTGCCAGCAGCGACGACCCTCCAGGGGGTGGAAACACCATATATTTT.

The chain carries TRBV3-1 (or the pseudogene TRBV3-2) and TRBJ1-1; D call uncertain. This CDR3 region has 12 residues. Germline V CDR1 and CDR2: LGHDT, YNNKEL (reference sequence). Trimming left V 7 bases short and J 4 bases short, with 10 bases between. CDR3 amino acids: CASTKEGTEAFF. CDR3 DNA: TGTGCCAGCACCAAAGAGGGCACTGAAGCTTTCTTT.

V and J are TRBV7-2 and TRBJ1-4, with TRBD1 as a possible D gene (5 bases). Germline assignment: CDR1 SGHTA and CDR2 FQGNSA. Trimming took off 1 base at V and 7 bases at J, with 10 bases between the two ends. The CDR3 is 14 residues long. CDR3 region: CASSLVGASEKLFF. CDR3 bases: TGTGCCAGCAGCTTAGTCGGGGCGTCTGAAAAACTGTTTTTT.

J is TRBJ1-2 and V is TRBV9; possibly TRBD1 for D (5 bases). CDR1 SGDLS and CDR2 YYNGEE come from the germline V gene. With 4 bases removed from V and 4 bases from J, the gap between germline ends came to 14 bases. This CDR3 is 14 amino acids long. The DNA for the CDR3 is TGTGCCAGCAGCCTATCCGGGACCCCCTATGGCTACACCTTC. Protein product: CASSLSGTPYGYTF.

This clone was detected a few times. The gene calls are TRBV7-6 and TRBJ2-1; D unclear. Trimming took 2 bases from V and 5 from J, leaving 13 bases between them. This CDR3 contains 15 residues. Germline CDR1 reads SGHVS; CDR2 reads FNYEAQ. The CDR3 DNA sequence: TGTGCCAGCAGCTTATATGCAGGAACGAACAATGAGCAGTTCTTC. It encodes CASSLYAGTNNEQFF. Supplemented by reference TRBV7-6 and TRBJ2-1, the full variable domain reads GAGVSQSPRYKVTKRGQDVALRCDPISGHVSLYWYRQALGQGPEFLTYFNYEAQQDKSGLPNDRFSAERPEGSISTLTIQRTEQRDSAMYRCASSLYAGTNNEQFFGPGTRLTVL.

The chain recombines TRBV2 with TRBJ1-1, with TRBD1 identical over 7 bases. Germline trimming cut 5 bases from V and 1 base from J; bases unmatched to any gene: 4. Germline V gives CDR1 SNHLY, CDR2 FYNNEI. The CDR3 sequence is 14 residues long. The CDR3 region is CASSLRTGNTEAFF. CDR3 nucleotides: TGTGCCAGCAGTCTACGGACAGGGAACACTGAAGCTTTCTTT.

V is TRBV18 and J is TRBJ2-7; D is unresolved. Deletions cut 0 bases from V and 0 bases from J, with 6 bases between. The CDR3 loop spans 14 amino acids. Germline values: CDR1 KGHSH, CDR2 LQKENI. CDR3 residues: CASSPPGSSYEQYF. The CDR3, as DNA: TGTGCCAGCTCACCACCGGGCAGCTCCTACGAGCAGTACTTC. Complete variable domain (other parts from reference TRBV18 and TRBJ2-7): NAGVMQNPRHLVRRRGQEARLRCSPMKGHSHVYWYRQLPEEGLKFMVYLQKENIIDESGMPKERFSAEFPKEGPSILRIQQVVRGDSAAYFCASSPPGSSYEQYFGPGTRLTVT.

The chain joins TRBV7-2 to TRBJ2-7; 9 bases line up with TRBD1. This CDR3 is 15 amino acids long. From germline, CDR1 is SGHTA and CDR2 FQGNSA. V shed 6 bases, J shed 1 base, and the junction held 7 bases outside the gene matches. CDR3 amino acids: CASRQGGTGSYEQYF. DNA of the CDR3: TGTGCCAGCAGACAAGGGGGGACAGGGTCCTACGAGCAGTACTTC. The whole variable domain, filled in from reference TRBV7-2 and TRBJ2-7, reads GAGVSQSPSNKVTEKGKDVELRCDPISGHTALYWYRQSLGQGLEFLIYFQGNSAPDKSGLPSDRFSAERTGGSVSTLTIQRTQQEDSAVYLCASRQGGTGSYEQYFGPGTRLTVT.

This clone was observed a single time. The genes are TRBV7-2 and TRBJ1-1; D unresolved. CDR1 is SGHTA, CDR2 FQGNSA, per germline. There are 14 residues in the CDR3. V lost 4 bases to trimming and J lost 6 bases, with 15 bases between them. The CDR3 sequence: CASSWTAGGAEAFF. Here the CDR3 DNA reads TGTGCCAGCAGCTGGACGGCCGGTGGTGCTGAAGCTTTCTTT. The variable domain in full, with the rest retrieved from reference TRBV7-2 and TRBJ1-1, is GAGVSQSPSNKVTEKGKDVELRCDPISGHTALYWYRQSLGQGLEFLIYFQGNSAPDKSGLPSDRFSAERTGGSVSTLTIQRTQQEDSAVYLCASSWTAGGAEAFFGQGTRLTVV.

The chain couples TRBV5-1 to TRBJ1-6; D remains ambiguous. This CDR3 contains 16 residues. V lost 2 bases to trimming and J lost 2 bases, with 11 bases between them. CDR1 SGHRS and CDR2 YFSETQ come from the germline V gene. The CDR3 spells CASSLGPPTYNSPLHF. CDR3 nucleotides: TGCGCCAGCAGCTTAGGGCCGCCGACCTATAATTCACCCCTCCACTTT.

J is TRBJ1-5 and V is TRBV30; maybe TRBD1 (6 bases). CDR3 length: 12 amino acids. CDR1 is GTSNPN, CDR2 SVGIG, per germline (reference sequence). The germline V and J ends were trimmed by 2 bases and 4 bases, with 6 bases remaining between them. The CDR3 nucleotides read TGTGCCTGGAGTACAGGGAATCAGCCCCAGCATTTT. As protein: CAWSTGNQPQHF.

J is TRBJ1-5 and V is TRBV28; 7 bases map to TRBD1. Per germline, CDR1 MDHEN and CDR2 SYDVKM. This CDR3 spans 18 amino acids. V gave up 4 bases and J gave up 1 base; unmatched junction bases: 13. Here the CDR3 reads CASSSSLQGLGSNQPQHF. The CDR3 DNA reads TGTGCCAGCAGTTCATCCTTACAGGGGCTTGGAAGCAATCAGCCCCAGCATTTT. Full variable domain (remainder filled in from reference TRBV28 and TRBJ1-5): DVKVTQSSRYLVKRTGEKVFLECVQDMDHENMFWYRQDPGLGLRLIYFSYDVKMKEKGDIPEGYSVSREKKERFSLILESASTNQTSMYLCASSSSLQGLGSNQPQHFGDGTRLSIL.

The chain joins TRBV19 to TRBJ2-3; TRBD1 agrees at 7 bases. Losses at the gene ends were 8 bases for V and 6 bases for J; bases not matched to a gene: 11. CDR1 and CDR2 from the germline V gene are LNHDA and SQIVND (reference sequence). The CDR3 spans 14 residues. As DNA, the CDR3 is TGTGCCAGTTCCTTGACAGGGTTTACGGATACGCAGTATTTT. This translates into CASSLTGFTDTQYF. The variable domain in full, completed from reference TRBV19 and TRBJ2-3, reads DGGITQSPKYLFRKEGQNVTLSCEQNLNHDAMYWYRQDPGQGLRLIYYSQIVNDFQKGDIAEGYSVSREKKESFPLTVTSAQKNPTAFYLCASSLTGFTDTQYFGPGTRLTVL.

A single count supports this clone. The rearrangement uses TRBV10-2 and TRBJ1-2; TRBD1 is a possible D gene (5 bases). The CDR3 sequence is 14 residues long. Looked up from germline, CDR1 is WSHSY and CDR2 is SAAADI. The V and J ends lost 0 bases and 4 bases respectively, with 9 bases between them. CDR3 sequence reads: CASSESGGSYGYTF. CDR3 sequence (DNA): TGCGCCAGCAGTGAGTCCGGGGGTAGCTATGGCTACACCTTC.